This T cell receptor beta chain was recorded in a study of blood T cell repertoires in COVID-19. Study-wide background: The United States, Italy and Spain were the sources of the acute and convalescent COVID-19 samples. PBMCs, B-cell-depleted T cells, or T cells provided the cDNA or gDNA that made up the material.

Germline CDR1 and CDR2: KGHSH and LQKENI. J was trimmed by 9 bases and V by 2 bases; bases with no gene match: 9. The length of the CDR3 is 15 residues. In the original analysis: By means of reference gene primer amplification, nucleated cell counts were estimated. This table comes from immunoSEQ multiplex PCR, and its TCRdb copy is limited to in-frame clones, with some not included. D and trimming come from the DNA, and the V and J calls and clone size come from that table. The table shows 140,000 to 150,000 clones, with roughly 88% occurring only once. The receptor comes from a man aged 65 to 79 with acute or convalescent COVID-19. This chain connects TRBV18 to TRBJ2-1, with 8 bases lining up with TRBD2. The source material was peripheral blood. The CDR3 region has the DNA TGTGCCAGCTCACCAAGGACAGTCGGGGGGGGTGAGCAGTTCTTC. Translating gives CASSPRTVGGGEQFF.